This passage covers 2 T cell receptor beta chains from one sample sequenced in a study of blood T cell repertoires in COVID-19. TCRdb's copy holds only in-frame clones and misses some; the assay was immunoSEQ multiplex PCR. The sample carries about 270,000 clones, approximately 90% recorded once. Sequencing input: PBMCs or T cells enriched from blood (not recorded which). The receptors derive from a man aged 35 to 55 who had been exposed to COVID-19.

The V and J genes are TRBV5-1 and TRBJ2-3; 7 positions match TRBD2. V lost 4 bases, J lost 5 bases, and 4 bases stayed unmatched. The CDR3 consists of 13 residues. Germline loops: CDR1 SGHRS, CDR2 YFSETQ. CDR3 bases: TGCGCCAGCAGCGTTCGGGAGGAAGATACGCAGTATTTT. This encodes CASSVREEDTQYF.

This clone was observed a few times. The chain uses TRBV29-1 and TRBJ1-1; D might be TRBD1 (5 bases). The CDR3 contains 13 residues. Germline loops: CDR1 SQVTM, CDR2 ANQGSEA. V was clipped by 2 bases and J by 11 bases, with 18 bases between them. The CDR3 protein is CSVEPPGRVGAFF. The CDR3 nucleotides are TGCAGCGTTGAACCACCGGGCAGGGTAGGGGCTTTCTTT.